The 11 T cell receptor beta chains reported below all come from one sample, sequenced in a study of cytomegalovirus exposure and HLA in healthy donors. Primers included in the PCR were 60 Vbeta and 13 Jbeta primers. Measured with immunoSEQ multiplex PCR; TCRdb has only the in-frame clones, and not every one. The sample lists 60,000 to 90,000 clones, approximately 63% occurring once. Sequencing was performed on PBMCs. The receptors shown here come from a woman between 45 and 60 years old in good health and CMV-seropositive.

This clone was counted a single time. This sequence joins TRBV7-9 and TRBJ1-5, with TRBD1 identical over 10 bases. There are 15 residues in the CDR3. Looked up from germline, CDR1 is SEHNR and CDR2 is FQNEAQ (reference sequence). With 5 bases clipped from V and 7 bases from J, the junction kept 8 bases outside the gene matches. CDR3 sequence reads: CASSRGTGDSQPQHF. The CDR3, as DNA: TGTGCCAGCAGCCGCGGGACAGGGGATAGCCAGCCCCAGCATTTT. The whole variable domain, filled in from reference TRBV7-9 and TRBJ1-5, reads DTGVSQNPRHKITKRGQNVTFRCDPISEHNRLYWYRQTLGQGPEFLTYFQNEAQLEKSRLLSDRFSAERPKGSFSTLEIQRTEQGDSAMYLCASSRGTGDSQPQHFGDGTRLSIL.

This chain uses TRBV7-9 with TRBJ1-5; TRBD1 matches 7 bases. Germline V gives CDR1 SEHNR, CDR2 FQNEAQ (reference sequence). V was pared by 7 bases and J by 3 bases, with 6 bases of the junction left unmatched. The CDR3 contains 14 residues. The CDR3 nucleotides read TGTGCCAGCACCGAAGGGGGCAACAATCAGCCCCAGCATTTT. Translation: CASTEGGNNQPQHF.

This chain connects TRBV27 to TRBJ1-4; 8 bases match TRBD1. Trimming cost V 1 base and J 7 bases; bases outside gene matches: 8. The length of the CDR3 is 16 residues. The V gene's germline CDR1 is MNHEY and CDR2 SMNVEV (reference sequence). The CDR3 DNA reads TGTGCCAGCAGTTTATTGGGGACAGGTATAAGTGAAAAACTGTTTTTT. Translation: CASSLLGTGISEKLFF.

The chain is built from TRBV6-6 and TRBJ1-1, with 9 bases that match TRBD1. Germline loops: CDR1 MNHNY, CDR2 SVGAGI (reference sequence). J was trimmed by 8 bases and V by 5 bases; bases with no gene match: 9. This CDR3 region has 14 residues. The CDR3 region has the DNA TGTGCCAGCAGTCGCCCGGGACAGGGTTTCGAAGCTTTCTTT. Its translation is CASSRPGQGFEAFF.

J is TRBJ1-2 and V is TRBV9, with D uncertain. V was shortened by 4 bases and J by 4 bases, with 8 bases between the two germline ends. CDR1 SGDLS and CDR2 YYNGEE come from the germline V gene. There are 12 residues in the CDR3. CDR3 in DNA: TGTGCCAGCAGCCGAGAGGGCTATGGCTACACCTTC. Amino acid sequence: CASSREGYGYTF.

This chain joins TRBV6-6 and TRBJ2-1; 8 bases line up with TRBD2. Germline V gene data show CDR1 as MNHNY and CDR2 as SVGAGI (reference sequence). V lost 7 bases and J lost 7; bases outside the gene matches: 6. This CDR3 has 13 residues. The CDR3 DNA reads as TGTGCCAGCACCGGGGGGGCGTGGAATGAGCAGTTCTTC. Its protein product is CASTGGAWNEQFF.

This rearrangement joins TRBV30 to TRBJ1-4; D may be TRBD1 (5 bases). Per the germline V gene, CDR1 is GTSNPN and CDR2 is SVGIG (reference sequence). This CDR3 has 15 amino acids. V lost 2 bases to trimming and J lost 7 bases, with 17 bases between them. CDR3 amino acids: CAWSFGGTLSEKLFF. For the CDR3, the DNA is TGTGCCTGGAGTTTTGGCGGGACGCTTTCTGAAAAACTGTTTTTT.

The chain links TRBV5-1 to TRBJ1-1; the D gene is possibly TRBD1 (6 bases). The germline V and J ends were trimmed by 0 bases and 4 bases, with 10 bases remaining between them. There are 14 residues in the CDR3. Germline V gene lookup returns CDR1 SGHRS and CDR2 YFSETQ. The CDR3 bases are TGCGCCAGCAGCTTGGTCCAGGGGACCACTGAAGCTTTCTTT. The encoded protein is CASSLVQGTTEAFF.

The rearrangement links TRBV29-1 to TRBJ2-3, with TRBD2 matching over 9 bases. There are 13 residues in the CDR3. The ends lost 7 bases at V and 0 bases at J; junction bases unmatched: 2. The germline CDR1 and CDR2 sequences are SQVTM and ANQGSEA. The CDR3: CSGGTSSTDTQYF. CDR3 nucleotide sequence: TGCAGCGGAGGGACTAGCAGCACAGATACGCAGTATTTT.

This chain links TRBV28 with TRBJ2-7; D possibly corresponds to TRBD2 (6 bases). CDR3 size: 15 residues. V was pared by 8 bases and J by 3 bases, with 20 bases between. The germline V gene encodes CDR1 MDHEN and CDR2 SYDVKM. In nucleotides, the CDR3 is TGTGCCAGCTTCGGGGCGGAGGGGCGTGACTACGAGCAGTACTTC. Translated: CASFGAEGRDYEQYF. Based on the CDR3 plus reference TRBV28 and TRBJ2-7, the full variable domain is DVKVTQSSRYLVKRTGEKVFLECVQDMDHENMFWYRQDPGLGLRLIYFSYDVKMKEKGDIPEGYSVSREKKERFSLILESASTNQTSMYLCASFGAEGRDYEQYFGPGTRLTVT.

The chain combines TRBV15 with TRBJ2-3; the match to TRBD2 covers 7 bases. The V gene end was trimmed by 0 bases and the J gene end by 3 bases; junction bases not matched to a gene: 6. Germline lookup yields CDR1 LNHNV and CDR2 YYDKDF (reference sequence). The CDR3 has 16 amino acids. The CDR3 bases are TGTGCCACCAGCAGAGATGTTACTAGCGCGACAGATACGCAGTATTTT. Translated, it gives CATSRDVTSATDTQYF. Looking up the rest from reference TRBV15 and TRBJ2-3 gives the full variable domain: DAMVIQNPRYQVTQFGKPVTLSCSQTLNHNVMYWYQQKSSQAPKLLFHYYDKDFNNEADTPDNFQSRRPNTSFCFLDIRSPGLGDTAMYLCATSRDVTSATDTQYFGPGTRLTVL.